A single sample gave rise to the 15 T cell receptor beta chains below, sequenced in a study of low-dose radiotherapy and immunotherapy resistance in tumors (dated by TCRdb to between 2021 and 2022). First-strand cDNA was synthesized using Superscript III and a set of TRAV- and TRBV-specific primers, so that both TCRalpha and TCRbeta chains were covered. TCRs were amplified for around 20 PCR cycles with Phusion, using a constant-region primer paired with the adapter attached to the V primers. The public reads were reprocessed in TCRdb via fastp at Q25 and MiXCR, keeping in-frame beta chains. CDR3 protein sequences are deduplicated, and each keeps its most common genes and DNA. Within this sample are several thousand distinct CDR3 sequences, with roughly four fifths of them counted one time only. Over 4.5% of the sample is taken by the ten largest. The receptors were sampled from a human donor with advanced metastatic prostate, ovarian, gallbladder or colorectal cancer (not recorded which). This table probably holds off-target reads from a library built for another chain.

J is TRBJ1-5 and V is TRBV28; perhaps TRBD1 as D (5 bases). V gave up 7 bases and J gave up 4 bases, with 11 bases separating them. Looked up from germline, CDR1 is MDHEN and CDR2 is SYDVKM. The CDR3 consists of 13 residues. CDR3 bases: TGTGCCAGCAAGGGGCAGAATAATCAGCCCCAGCATTTT. Its translation is CASKGQNNQPQHF. Based on the CDR3 plus reference TRBV28 and TRBJ1-5, the full variable domain is DVKVTQSSRYLVKRTGEKVFLECVQDMDHENMFWYRQDPGLGLRLIYFSYDVKMKEKGDIPEGYSVSREKKERFSLILESASTNQTSMYLCASKGQNNQPQHFGDGTRLSIL.

This clonotype occurred once. V usage is TRBV28 and J usage is TRBJ1-3; D gene unclear. The germline CDR1 and CDR2 sequences are MDHEN and SYDVKM. The V gene lost 2 bases and the J gene lost 0 bases, with 5 bases spanning the gap. This CDR3 is 14 amino acids long. Here the CDR3 DNA reads TGTGCCAGCAGTTTAACAGACTCTGGAAACACCATATATTTT. Protein sequence: CASSLTDSGNTIYF.

The chain combines TRBV6-2 or TRBV6-3 with TRBJ2-1, with 7 bases aligning to TRBD1. This CDR3 region has 14 residues. V shed 6 bases and J 5 bases; nucleotides not matched to a gene: 7. Germline lookup yields CDR1 MNHEY and CDR2 SVGEGT. Written as DNA, the CDR3 is TGTGCCAGCAGCCGGGACAGATTAAACAATGAGCAGTTCTTC. Protein product: CASSRDRLNNEQFF.

This rearrangement joins TRBV26 to TRBJ2-3; TRBD2, as called in the table, went unchecked against the DNA. TRBV26 is annotated as a pseudogene. The CDR3 is made up of 14 amino acids. CDR3 nucleotides: TGTGCCAGCCTCTTAGCGGGGAGCACAGATACGCAGTATTTT. As protein: CASLLAGSTDTQYF.

The genes are TRBV2 and TRBJ2-1, with 9 bases identical to TRBD2. J was trimmed by 8 bases and V by 5 bases; bases with no gene match: 7. Germline values: CDR1 SNHLY, CDR2 FYNNEI. CDR3 length equals 14 residues. CDR3: CASSTGTSRHEQFF. In nucleotides, the CDR3 is TGTGCCAGCAGTACCGGGACTAGCCGTCATGAGCAGTTCTTC.

In DNA, the CDR3 is TGTGCCAGCAGCTTGGATGTCAGCTTAAGGGAAGCTTTCTTT. This sequence encodes CASSLDVSLREAFF. This chain links TRBV5-6 with TRBJ1-1; D is undetermined. This CDR3 spans 14 amino acids. Looked up from germline, CDR1 is SGHDT and CDR2 is YYEEEE. The V gene lost 0 bases and the J gene lost 8 bases, with 14 bases spanning the gap.

The chain has TRBV6-8 and TRBJ2-5, with TRBD1 identical over 12 bases. With 5 bases clipped from V and 5 bases from J, the junction kept 12 bases outside the gene matches. The CDR3 is 17 residues long. The V gene's germline CDR1 is MNHGY and CDR2 SAAAGT. The CDR3 is CASSTGTGGSVGETQYF. Here the CDR3 DNA reads TGTGCCAGCAGTACCGGGACAGGGGGCTCCGTGGGGGAGACCCAGTACTTC.

The chain links TRBV7-2 to TRBJ1-2, with TRBD1 as a possible D gene (5 bases). The CDR3 spans 14 residues. V was cut by 1 base and J by 2 bases, with 8 bases left in between. Germline CDR1 SGHTA, CDR2 FQGNSA. The CDR3 DNA is TGTGCCAGCAGCTTAGTGGCAGGGAACTATGGCTACACCTTC. Residues: CASSLVAGNYGYTF.

The V call is TRBV28, the J call TRBJ2-1, with 7 bases fitting TRBD2. Germline values: CDR1 MDHEN, CDR2 SYDVKM. V dropped 7 bases and J dropped 4; count of bases not matched to a gene: 16. This CDR3 is built from 17 residues. The CDR3 reads CASIGTNWRGTYNEQFF. CDR3 nucleotide sequence: TGTGCCAGCATCGGGACTAACTGGCGGGGGACGTACAATGAGCAGTTCTTC. Complete variable domain (other parts from reference TRBV28 and TRBJ2-1): DVKVTQSSRYLVKRTGEKVFLECVQDMDHENMFWYRQDPGLGLRLIYFSYDVKMKEKGDIPEGYSVSREKKERFSLILESASTNQTSMYLCASIGTNWRGTYNEQFFGPGTRLTVL.

This clonotype was seen a few times. This chain uses TRBV20-1 with TRBJ2-1; TRBD1 agrees at 8 bases. The J segment lost 5 bases and the V segment lost 3 bases, leaving 12 bases of the junction unmatched. Germline CDR1 DFQATT, CDR2 SNEGSKA (reference sequence). CDR3 length: 16 amino acids. The CDR3 here is CSAREDRVPWNNEQFF. The CDR3 DNA follows: TGCAGTGCTAGGGAGGACAGGGTTCCGTGGAACAATGAGCAGTTCTTC.

The chain recombines TRBV12-3 or TRBV12-4 with TRBJ1-1, with D possibly being TRBD1 (6 bases). There are 12 residues in the CDR3. The V end was cut by 6 bases, the J end by 7 bases, with 12 bases between. The CDR3: CASRFTTGEAFF. DNA of the CDR3: TGTGCCAGCAGGTTTACGACAGGTGAAGCTTTCTTT.

This clonotype has only a few counts. The chain is built from TRBV28 and TRBJ2-5, with 8 bases identical to TRBD2. Germline CDR1 and CDR2: MDHEN and SYDVKM. The trim removed 7 bases at V and 5 bases at J, leaving 12 bases unmatched. The CDR3 runs to 15 residues. CDR3 protein: CASNPSRGAGETQYF. DNA of the CDR3: TGTGCCAGCAATCCCTCGCGGGGGGCTGGGGAGACCCAGTACTTC.

This clonotype was found once. CDR3 sequence: CSAAGTGPYNEQFF. The CDR3 bases are TGCAGTGCTGCCGGGACAGGGCCCTACAATGAGCAGTTCTTC. The chain carries TRBV20-1 and TRBJ2-1; TRBD1 aligns across 9 bases. CDR1 and CDR2 (germline): DFQATT, SNEGSKA (reference sequence). Trimming removed 5 bases from V and 2 bases from J; junction bases left unmatched: 4. This CDR3 has 14 residues.

This sequence joins TRBV4-3 and TRBJ2-7; 8 bases agree with TRBD1. The CDR3 is made up of 14 amino acids. The germline V gene has CDR1 LGHNA and CDR2 YSLEER. V dropped 1 base and J dropped 4; count of bases not matched to a gene: 3. Here the CDR3 reads CASSQATGGYEQYF. The CDR3 bases are TGCGCCAGCAGCCAAGCTACAGGGGGGTACGAGCAGTACTTC.

This clonotype was counted between two and nine times. This chain connects TRBV29-1 to TRBJ1-1; TRBD1 agrees at 7 bases. CDR3 length equals 14 residues. CDR1 and CDR2 from the germline V gene are SQVTM and ANQGSEA. The ends lost 7 bases at V and 5 bases at J; junction bases unmatched: 13. In DNA form, the CDR3 reads TGCAGCGGCGGGGACAGTCGACAGCGGACTGAAGCTTTCTTT. Amino acid sequence: CSGGDSRQRTEAFF.